This T cell receptor beta chain was found in a study of shared clonotypes between healthy human individuals. Profiled with immunoSEQ multiplex PCR; TCRdb holds only in-frame clones, not every one. The sample yields some 2 million clones, 90% to 95% seen once. The sample consisted of naive CD4+ T cells sorted from blood. Subset described: CD45RA+ positively selected. This TCR was recovered from a man between 18 and 29 years old in good health.

In DNA, the CDR3 is TGTGCCAGTAGCAATTGGGAGGGCACGTTCTCTGGAAACACCATATATTTT. Its protein is CASSNWEGTFSGNTIYF. The chain links TRBV19 to TRBJ1-3; D unclear. Germline loops: CDR1 LNHDA, CDR2 SQIVND (reference sequence). Between the trimmed V and J ends, which lost 6 bases and 0 bases, there was a span of 18 bases. The CDR3 extends over 17 amino acids. The full variable domain, in which reference TRBV19 and TRBJ1-3 provide the parts outside the CDR3, is DGGITQSPKYLFRKEGQNVTLSCEQNLNHDAMYWYRQDPGQGLRLIYYSQIVNDFQKGDIAEGYSVSREKKESFPLTVTSAQKNPTAFYLCASSNWEGTFSGNTIYFGEGSWLTVV.